This T cell receptor (beta chain) appears in the sequencing data of a study of T cell clonotyping in hematopoietic cell transplantation. General study results and limits: Graft donor and pretransplant recipient Inverse Simpson Index values predicted broader posttransplant TCR diversity. Pathologically expanded recipient clonotypes increased progressively from day 30 to day 180 as diversity fell.

Assay: immunoSEQ multiplex PCR; the TCRdb copy retains only in-frame clones and omits some. The data hold about 41,000 clones, with about 95% observed a single time. As for this clone: Its antigen is still unknown.

Trimming removed 4 bases from V and 2 bases from J, with 9 bases in between. Germline loops: CDR1 WNHNN, CDR2 SYGVQD (reference sequence). This CDR3 region has 14 residues. This chain uses TRBV10-1 with TRBJ2-1; D gene unclear. The specimen sequenced was peripheral blood mononuclear cells. The receptor was isolated from a man aged 25 to 45 in good health. Some clones in this sample may be carry-over from other donors' samples. The CDR3 DNA is TGCGCCAGCAGTGGAGGATCGACCTACAATGAGCAGTTCTTC. This translates into CASSGGSTYNEQFF.